A single sample is the source of the 20 T cell receptor beta chains below, sequenced in a study of radiotherapy plus CTLA-4 blockade in lung cancer. Generated by immunoSEQ multiplex PCR, the TCRdb table keeps only in-frame clones and is missing some. The data hold over 100,000 clones, with 81% observed a single time. The sample in question was peripheral blood, obtained from a patient treated with radiotherapy plus ipilimumab. Source of these receptors: a human donor with non-small cell lung cancer that progressed on radiotherapy plus ipilimumab. Some clones in this sample may be carry-over from other donors' samples.

The chain links TRBV2 to TRBJ2-2; no definite D call. The CDR3 covers 13 residues. V lost 6 bases, J lost 3 bases, and 8 bases lay in between. CDR1 and CDR2 (germline): SNHLY, FYNNEI. DNA of the CDR3: TGTGCCAGCAGGGCCACCTACACCGGGGAGCTGTTTTTT. Translating gives CASRATYTGELFF.

A remark on this clone: The conserved final phenylalanine or tryptophan is absent from the CDR3, which likely points to a read error. This rearrangement joins TRBV6-6 to TRBJ1-5, with TRBD1 matching over 9 bases. The V gene end was trimmed by 4 bases and the J gene end by 9 bases; junction bases not matched to a gene: 7. Germline V CDR1 and CDR2: MNHNY, SVGAGI (reference sequence). The CDR3 totals 14 residues. The CDR3 loop reads CASSWGTGLVPQHL. CDR3 nucleotide sequence: TGTGCCAGCAGTTGGGGGACAGGGCTGGTGCCCCAGCATCTT.

This rearrangement joins TRBV28 to TRBJ2-5; D unclear. This CDR3 is 11 amino acids long. The germline gives CDR1 MDHEN, CDR2 SYDVKM. Trimming removed 7 bases from V and 4 bases from J, with 7 bases in between. Here the CDR3 reads CASTKRETQYF. For the CDR3, the DNA is TGTGCCAGCACCAAACGAGAGACCCAGTACTTC.

The V and J genes are TRBV4-3 and TRBJ2-7; D might be TRBD1 or TRBD2, each matching 6 bases. CDR3 length equals 14 residues. Per the germline V gene, CDR1 is LGHNA and CDR2 is YSLEER. The ends were cut back, 0 bases at V and 5 bases at J, with 11 bases in the middle. CDR3 nucleotides: TGCGCCAGCAGCCAAGATTGGGGGGCCCACGAGCAGTACTTC. Protein: CASSQDWGAHEQYF.

V gene TRBV9 combines with J gene TRBJ1-6; TRBD1 matches at 7 bases. CDR1 and CDR2 from the germline V gene are SGDLS and YYNGEE. Unmatched junction bases numbered 11, after V lost 4 bases and J lost 13 bases. This CDR3 has 14 amino acids. CDR3 DNA sequence: TGTGCCAGCAGCTCCCGGACAGGTCGGAGCCCCCTCCACTTT. This translates into CASSSRTGRSPLHF. Full variable domain (remainder filled in from reference TRBV9 and TRBJ1-6): DSGVTQTPKHLITATGQRVTLRCSPRSGDLSVYWYQQSLDQGLQFLIQYYNGEERAKGNILERFSAQQFPDLHSELNLSSLELGDSALYFCASSSRTGRSPLHFGNGTRLTVT.

The chain carries TRBV29-1 and TRBJ1-5; D unresolved. V lost 7 bases and J lost 4, with 17 bases in between. This CDR3 is built from 14 residues. The germline CDR1 and CDR2 sequences are SQVTM and ANQGSEA. Here the CDR3 DNA reads TGCAGCGCCGGAGAATCGGGTTCTAATCAGCCCCAGCATTTT. Amino acid sequence: CSAGESGSNQPQHF.

In its sample, this clone ranks as medium-sized (0.01 to 0.1%). This chain joins TRBV7-9 and TRBJ1-3, with D uncertain. The length of the CDR3 is 13 residues. Between the trimmed V and J ends, which lost 5 bases and 8 bases, there was a span of 13 bases. Germline V CDR1 and CDR2: SEHNR, FQNEAQ (reference sequence). CDR3 in amino acids: CASSPGVGYTIYF. The CDR3 DNA sequence: TGTGCCAGCAGCCCCGGAGTGGGATACACCATATATTTT.

The chain carries TRBV5-1 and TRBJ1-5; TRBD1 matches at 9 bases. The germline CDR1 and CDR2 sequences are SGHRS and YFSETQ. The CDR3 is 14 residues long. V shed 4 bases, J shed 7 bases, and the junction held 6 bases outside the gene matches. The chain's CDR3 is CASSQGQGGQPQHF. CDR3 bases: TGCGCCAGCAGCCAGGGACAGGGAGGCCAGCCCCAGCATTTT.

J is TRBJ2-5 and V is TRBV12-5; D perhaps matches TRBD2 (5 bases). V was clipped by 1 base and J by 0 bases, with 9 bases between them. The CDR3 has 15 residues. Germline-derived CDR1 and CDR2 are LGHNT and FRNRAP. The CDR3, as DNA: TGTGCTAGTGGTTTGGGGACTGCCTACCAAGAGACCCAGTACTTC. This sequence encodes CASGLGTAYQETQYF.

The CDR3 DNA follows: TGCGCCAGCAGCTTGACCGGACAGGGAAGGGGAAACACCATATATTTT. Translated, it gives CASSLTGQGRGNTIYF. V usage is TRBV5-1 and J usage is TRBJ1-3, with 8 bases that match TRBD1. This CDR3 spans 16 amino acids. Trimming took 1 base from V and 4 from J; bases not matched to a gene: 7. The germline CDR1 and CDR2 sequences are SGHRS and YFSETQ.

This clone was recorded only once. The chain joins TRBV7-6 to TRBJ2-7, with 10 bases lining up with TRBD1. CDR3 size: 16 residues. CDR1 is SGHVS, CDR2 FNYEAQ, per germline. The J segment lost 1 base and the V segment lost 1 base, leaving 4 bases of the junction unmatched. CDR3 residues: CASSLEGQGRSYEQYF. The CDR3 nucleotides are TGTGCCAGCAGCTTAGAGGGACAGGGGAGATCCTACGAGCAGTACTTC.

This clone was detected only a few times. The chain links TRBV29-1 to TRBJ1-3, with unresolved D. V was pared by 0 bases and J by 0 bases, with 12 bases between. In germline, CDR1 is SQVTM, CDR2 ANQGSEA. CDR3 length: 16 amino acids. The CDR3 spells CSVEDPMDSSGNTIYF. The CDR3 region has the DNA TGCAGCGTTGAAGACCCGATGGACTCCTCTGGAAACACCATATATTTT.

V usage is TRBV6-5 and J usage is TRBJ1-2; 7 nucleotides line up with TRBD1. Trimming took 6 bases from V and 2 from J; bases not matched to a gene: 6. The V gene's germline CDR1 is MNHEY and CDR2 SVGAGI. This CDR3 has 14 residues. CDR3 sequence reads: CASSTGQTNYGYTF. The DNA of the CDR3 is TGTGCCAGCAGCACGGGACAGACCAACTATGGCTACACCTTC.

The chain joins TRBV5-1 to TRBJ2-2; possibly TRBD2 for D (5 bases). V lost 1 base and J lost 1, with 8 bases in between. CDR1 is SGHRS, CDR2 YFSETQ, per germline. The CDR3 is made up of 15 amino acids. DNA of the CDR3: TGCGCCAGCAGCTTGATACGGGGGAACACCGGGGAGCTGTTTTTT. Amino acids: CASSLIRGNTGELFF.

This chain connects TRBV7-6 to TRBJ1-1; D perhaps matches TRBD1 (5 bases). Germline CDR1 SGHVS, CDR2 FNYEAQ. Trimming left V 2 bases short and J 5 bases short, with 9 bases between. This CDR3 region has 13 residues. The CDR3: CASSLSGGTEAFF. CDR3 DNA: TGTGCCAGCAGCTTAAGCGGGGGTACTGAAGCTTTCTTT.

The rearrangement links TRBV7-2 to TRBJ2-2; the match to TRBD2 covers 11 bases. CDR3 length: 15 amino acids. Germline CDR1 is SGHTA and CDR2 is FQGNSA. V lost 5 bases to trimming and J lost 6 bases; unmatched junction nucleotides: 5. The CDR3 DNA follows: TGTGCCAGCAGCATTAGCGGGGGGGCCGCCGGGGAGCTGTTTTTT. Amino acid sequence: CASSISGGAAGELFF.

This chain links TRBV10-3 with TRBJ2-6; D call uncertain. The V end lost 1 base, the J end lost 0 bases, and 4 bases lay between the germline ends. This CDR3 region has 15 residues. The germline gives CDR1 ENHRY, CDR2 SYGVKD. The chain's CDR3 is CAISELGSGANVLTF. As DNA, the CDR3 is TGTGCCATCAGTGAGTTGGGCTCTGGGGCCAACGTCCTGACTTTC.

The chain carries TRBV6-1 and TRBJ1-4, with 10 bases that match TRBD1. This CDR3 spans 16 amino acids. CDR1 is MNHNS and CDR2 is SASEGT in the germline V gene. Trimming removed 0 bases from V and 4 bases from J; junction bases left unmatched: 2. The CDR3 DNA reads TGTGCCAGCAGTGAAGCGGGGACAGGGGTTAATGAAAAACTGTTTTTT. Translated: CASSEAGTGVNEKLFF.

The rearrangement uses TRBV28 and TRBJ2-7; 7 bases line up with TRBD1. The germline V gene has CDR1 MDHEN and CDR2 SYDVKM. J lost 0 bases, V lost 7 bases, and 6 bases had no gene match. This CDR3 has 14 amino acids. CDR3 DNA: TGTGCCAGCACGGTCCCAGGGGGCTCCTACGAGCAGTACTTC. It encodes CASTVPGGSYEQYF. The variable domain in full, with the rest retrieved from reference TRBV28 and TRBJ2-7, is DVKVTQSSRYLVKRTGEKVFLECVQDMDHENMFWYRQDPGLGLRLIYFSYDVKMKEKGDIPEGYSVSREKKERFSLILESASTNQTSMYLCASTVPGGSYEQYFGPGTRLTVT.

The chain links TRBV19 to TRBJ1-2; 8 bases line up with TRBD1. The V segment lost 4 bases and the J segment 4 bases; nucleotides outside the gene matches: 11. The germline V gene encodes CDR1 LNHDA and CDR2 SQIVND (reference sequence). The CDR3 extends over 16 amino acids. CDR3 DNA: TGTGCCAGTAGTAACACAAGGACAGGGCTTGCCTATGGCTACACCTTC. Its protein product is CASSNTRTGLAYGYTF.